Listed here are 10 T cell receptor beta chains from one sample, sequenced in a study of cytomegalovirus exposure and HLA in healthy donors. Researchers ran the PCR with 60 Vbeta and 13 Jbeta primers. Sequencing was performed with immunoSEQ multiplex PCR; in TCRdb, only in-frame clones are kept and a portion is missing. This sample's clone table lists roughly 190,000 clones. The sequencing sample was made of PBMCs. The receptors shown here come from a woman aged 18 to 35 in good health and CMV-seropositive.

The rearrangement joins TRBV5-4 to TRBJ1-3, with D unclear. Germline assignment: CDR1 SGHNT and CDR2 YYREEE (reference sequence). The CDR3 covers 13 residues. The V gene lost 2 bases and the J gene lost 2 bases, with 5 bases spanning the gap. In DNA form, the CDR3 reads TGTGCCAGCAGCTTCGGTACTGGAAACACCATATATTTT. Translating gives CASSFGTGNTIYF.

CDR3 in DNA: TGTGCCAGCAGTTACAAGGACAAGTACGAGCAGTACTTC. The encoded protein is CASSYKDKYEQYF. The rearrangement links TRBV6-6 to TRBJ2-7; D might be TRBD1 (5 bases). The CDR3 totals 13 residues. Germline V gene sequence: CDR1 MNHNY, CDR2 SVGAGI (reference sequence). V was clipped by 2 bases and J by 4 bases, with 9 bases between them.

This chain links TRBV30 with TRBJ2-5; D perhaps matches TRBD1 (6 bases). The germline V gene encodes CDR1 GTSNPN and CDR2 SVGIG (reference sequence). CDR3 length equals 15 residues. V lost 8 bases, J lost 5 bases, and 24 bases lay in between. The CDR3 is CARTVGTLKGETQYF. The DNA for the CDR3 is TGTGCCCGGACAGTTGGGACACTCAAGGGTGAGACCCAGTACTTC.

The V call is TRBV19, the J call TRBJ2-7; TRBD2 agrees at 7 bases. CDR1 is LNHDA and CDR2 is SQIVND in the germline V gene (reference sequence). Trimming cost V 4 bases and J 3 bases; bases outside gene matches: 6. CDR3 size: 14 residues. This chain's CDR3 is CASSKAGENYEQYF. The CDR3 DNA follows: TGTGCCAGTAGTAAGGCGGGAGAGAACTACGAGCAGTACTTC. Drawing the rest from reference TRBV19 and TRBJ2-7, the complete variable domain is DGGITQSPKYLFRKEGQNVTLSCEQNLNHDAMYWYRQDPGQGLRLIYYSQIVNDFQKGDIAEGYSVSREKKESFPLTVTSAQKNPTAFYLCASSKAGENYEQYFGPGTRLTVT.

This chain joins TRBV11-2 and TRBJ2-7, with 15 bases fitting TRBD2. The CDR3 is 18 residues long. Trimming at V came to 2 bases and at J to 2 bases, leaving 7 bases not matched to a gene. In germline, CDR1 is SGHAT, CDR2 FQNNGV. The CDR3 DNA reads as TGTGCCAGCAGCTTATGGACTAGCGGGAGGGCTATCGCCTACGAGCAGTACTTC. Its translation: CASSLWTSGRAIAYEQYF.

The rearrangement links TRBV7-6 to TRBJ2-1; D perhaps matches TRBD1 (6 bases). Per germline, CDR1 SGHVS and CDR2 FNYEAQ. Trimming cost V 0 bases and J 6 bases, with 18 bases left between them. The CDR3 extends over 17 amino acids. DNA of the CDR3: TGTGCCAGCAGCTTAGCGGCATCAGGGGCCGAGCTCAATGAGCAGTTCTTC. It specifies CASSLAASGAELNEQFF.

The rearrangement uses TRBV18 and TRBJ2-7; TRBD1 aligns across 9 bases. Unmatched junction bases numbered 10, after V lost 4 bases and J lost 3 bases. CDR3 size: 16 residues. Germline CDR1 reads KGHSH; CDR2 reads LQKENI. The CDR3, as DNA: TGTGCCAGCTCACTTAATGTCGGGACAGGGATCTACGAGCAGTACTTC. Its translation is CASSLNVGTGIYEQYF. Based on the CDR3 plus reference TRBV18 and TRBJ2-7, the full variable domain is NAGVMQNPRHLVRRRGQEARLRCSPMKGHSHVYWYRQLPEEGLKFMVYLQKENIIDESGMPKERFSAEFPKEGPSILRIQQVVRGDSAAYFCASSLNVGTGIYEQYFGPGTRLTVT.

J is TRBJ2-2 and V is TRBV9, with 7 bases lining up with TRBD1. J gave up 0 bases and V 1 base, and 9 bases lay outside the gene matches. Germline V gene data show CDR1 as SGDLS and CDR2 as YYNGEE. CDR3 length: 18 amino acids. This CDR3 is CASSVRSGGISNTGELFF. The CDR3 nucleotides are TGTGCCAGCAGCGTAAGGTCAGGGGGTATATCGAACACCGGGGAGCTGTTTTTT.

The rearrangement uses TRBV5-1 and TRBJ1-1; D might be TRBD1 (6 bases). V was trimmed by 3 bases and J by 4 bases, leaving 16 bases between them. From germline, CDR1 is SGHRS and CDR2 YFSETQ. The CDR3 spans 15 residues. The CDR3 nucleotides read TGCGCCAGCAGCTCCTTGACAGGCTTTAGCACTGAAGCTTTCTTT. This translates into CASSSLTGFSTEAFF.

This chain joins TRBV21-1 and TRBJ1-1; TRBD1, the table's D call, was not compared with the DNA. TRBV21-1 is annotated as a pseudogene. This CDR3 is 17 amino acids long. The CDR3 protein is CASSKDGREGLNTEAFF. DNA of the CDR3: TGTGCCAGCAGCAAAGATGGCAGGGAAGGGTTGAACACTGAAGCTTTCTTT.